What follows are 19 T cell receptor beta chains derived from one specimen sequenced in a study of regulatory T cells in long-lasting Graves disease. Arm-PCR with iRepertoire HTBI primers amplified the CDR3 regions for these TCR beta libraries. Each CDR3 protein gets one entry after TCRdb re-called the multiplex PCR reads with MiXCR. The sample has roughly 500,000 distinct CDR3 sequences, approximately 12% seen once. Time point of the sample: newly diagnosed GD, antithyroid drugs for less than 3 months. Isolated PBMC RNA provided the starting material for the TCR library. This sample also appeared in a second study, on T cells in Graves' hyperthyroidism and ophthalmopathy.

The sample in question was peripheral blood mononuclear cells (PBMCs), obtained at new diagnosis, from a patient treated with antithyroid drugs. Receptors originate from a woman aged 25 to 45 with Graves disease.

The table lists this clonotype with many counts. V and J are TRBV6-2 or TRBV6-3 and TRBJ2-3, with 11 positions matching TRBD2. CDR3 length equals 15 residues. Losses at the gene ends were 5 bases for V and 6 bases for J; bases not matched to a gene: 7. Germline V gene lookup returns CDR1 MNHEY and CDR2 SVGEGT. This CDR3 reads CASSETSGSWDTQYF. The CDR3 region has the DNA TGTGCCAGCAGTGAAACTAGCGGGAGTTGGGATACGCAGTATTTT.

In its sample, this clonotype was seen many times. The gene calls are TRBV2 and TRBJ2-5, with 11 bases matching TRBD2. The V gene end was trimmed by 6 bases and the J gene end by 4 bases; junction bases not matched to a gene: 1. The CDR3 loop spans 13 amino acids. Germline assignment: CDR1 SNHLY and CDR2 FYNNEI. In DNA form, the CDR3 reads TGTGCCAGCAGAGGACTAGCGGGAGAGACCCAGTACTTC. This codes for CASRGLAGETQYF.

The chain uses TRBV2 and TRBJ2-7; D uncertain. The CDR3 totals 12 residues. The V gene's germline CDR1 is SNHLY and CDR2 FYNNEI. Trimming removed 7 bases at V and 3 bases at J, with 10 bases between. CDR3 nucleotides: TGTGCCAGCAAAGACCGTGGCTACGAGCAGTACTTC. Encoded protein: CASKDRGYEQYF.

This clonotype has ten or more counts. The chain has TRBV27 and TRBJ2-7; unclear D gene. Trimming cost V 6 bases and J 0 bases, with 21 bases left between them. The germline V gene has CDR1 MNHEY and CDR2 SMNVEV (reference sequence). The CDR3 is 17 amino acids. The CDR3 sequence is CASSPSSRGVSSYEQYF. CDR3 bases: TGTGCCAGCAGCCCCTCGTCGCGCGGAGTTTCCTCCTACGAGCAGTACTTC.

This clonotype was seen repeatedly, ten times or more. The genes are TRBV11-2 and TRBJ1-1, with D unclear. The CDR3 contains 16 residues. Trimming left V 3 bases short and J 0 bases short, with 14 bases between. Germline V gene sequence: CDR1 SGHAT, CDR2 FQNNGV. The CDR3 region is CASSFGRAPLNTEAFF. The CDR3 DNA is TGTGCCAGCAGCTTCGGTCGGGCTCCGTTGAACACTGAAGCTTTCTTT. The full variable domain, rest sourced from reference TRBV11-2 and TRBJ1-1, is EAGVAQSPRYKIIEKRQSVAFWCNPISGHATLYWYQQILGQGPKLLIQFQNNGVVDDSQLPKDRFSAERLKGVDSTLKIQPAKLEDSAVYLCASSFGRAPLNTEAFFGQGTRLTVV.

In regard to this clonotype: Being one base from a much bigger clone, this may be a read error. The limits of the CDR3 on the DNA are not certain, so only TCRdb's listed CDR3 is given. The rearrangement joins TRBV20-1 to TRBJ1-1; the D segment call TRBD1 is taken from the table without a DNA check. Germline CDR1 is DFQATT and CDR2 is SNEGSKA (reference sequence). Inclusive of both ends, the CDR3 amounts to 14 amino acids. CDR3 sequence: CSAREVGGGTEACF.

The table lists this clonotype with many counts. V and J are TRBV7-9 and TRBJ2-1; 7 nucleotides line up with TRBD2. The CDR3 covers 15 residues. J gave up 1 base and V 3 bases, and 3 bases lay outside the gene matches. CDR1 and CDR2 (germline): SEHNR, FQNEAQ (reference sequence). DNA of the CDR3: TGTGCCAGCAGCTTTATGGGGGGGTCCTACAATGAGCAGTTCTTC. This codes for CASSFMGGSYNEQFF.

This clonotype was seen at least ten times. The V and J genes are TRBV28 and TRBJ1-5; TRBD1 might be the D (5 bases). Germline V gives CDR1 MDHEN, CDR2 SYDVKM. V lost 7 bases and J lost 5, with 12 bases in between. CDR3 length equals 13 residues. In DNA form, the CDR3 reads TGTGCCAGCACAGGGAAGGTCTATCAGCCCCAGCATTTT. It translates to CASTGKVYQPQHF. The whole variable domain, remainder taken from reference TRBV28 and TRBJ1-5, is DVKVTQSSRYLVKRTGEKVFLECVQDMDHENMFWYRQDPGLGLRLIYFSYDVKMKEKGDIPEGYSVSREKKERFSLILESASTNQTSMYLCASTGKVYQPQHFGDGTRLSIL.

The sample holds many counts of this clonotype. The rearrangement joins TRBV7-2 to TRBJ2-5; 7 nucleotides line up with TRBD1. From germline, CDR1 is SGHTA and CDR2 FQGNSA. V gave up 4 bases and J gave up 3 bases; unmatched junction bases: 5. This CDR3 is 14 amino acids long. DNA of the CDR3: TGTGCCAGCAGCTCCTATACAGGGGAAGAGACCCAGTACTTC. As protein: CASSSYTGEETQYF.

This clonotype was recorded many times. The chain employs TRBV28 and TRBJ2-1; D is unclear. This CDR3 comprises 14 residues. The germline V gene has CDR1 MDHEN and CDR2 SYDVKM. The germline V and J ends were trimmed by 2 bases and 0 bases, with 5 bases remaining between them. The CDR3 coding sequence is TGTGCCAGCAGTTTACTAGGCTCCTACAATGAGCAGTTCTTC. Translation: CASSLLGSYNEQFF.

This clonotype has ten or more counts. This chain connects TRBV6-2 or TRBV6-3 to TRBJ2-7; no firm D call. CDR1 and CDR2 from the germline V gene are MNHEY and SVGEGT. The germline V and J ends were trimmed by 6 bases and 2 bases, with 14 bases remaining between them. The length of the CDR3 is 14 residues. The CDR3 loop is CASSPRFSAYEQYF. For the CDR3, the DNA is TGTGCCAGCAGCCCAAGGTTTTCGGCCTACGAGCAGTACTTC.

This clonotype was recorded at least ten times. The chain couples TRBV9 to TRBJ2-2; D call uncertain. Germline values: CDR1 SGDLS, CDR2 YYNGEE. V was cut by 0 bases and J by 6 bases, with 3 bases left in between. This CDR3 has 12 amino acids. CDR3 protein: CASSVVSGELFF. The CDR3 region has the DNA TGTGCCAGCAGCGTAGTCTCCGGGGAGCTGTTTTTT.

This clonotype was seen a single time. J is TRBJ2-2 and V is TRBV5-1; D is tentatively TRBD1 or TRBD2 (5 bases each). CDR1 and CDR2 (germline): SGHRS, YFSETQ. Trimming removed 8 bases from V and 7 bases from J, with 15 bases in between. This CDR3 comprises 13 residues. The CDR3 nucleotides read TGCGCCAGTTATGGGACGCGAATCGGGGAGCTGTTTTTT. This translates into CASYGTRIGELFF.

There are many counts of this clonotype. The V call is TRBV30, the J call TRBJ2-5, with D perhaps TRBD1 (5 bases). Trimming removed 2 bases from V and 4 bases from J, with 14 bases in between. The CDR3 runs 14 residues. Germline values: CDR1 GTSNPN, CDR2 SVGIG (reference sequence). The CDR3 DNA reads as TGTGCCTGGAGTCAGGGTGTGGGTCCAGAGACCCAGTACTTC. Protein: CAWSQGVGPETQYF.

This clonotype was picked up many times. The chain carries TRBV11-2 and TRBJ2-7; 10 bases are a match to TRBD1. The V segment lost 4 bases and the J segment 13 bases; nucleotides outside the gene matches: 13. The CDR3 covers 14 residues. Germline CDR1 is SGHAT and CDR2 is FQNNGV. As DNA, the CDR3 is TGTGCCAGCAGCTCGTACCGGGACAGGGGCCGTCGATACTTC. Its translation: CASSSYRDRGRRYF.

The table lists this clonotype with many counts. The CDR3 nucleotides read TGTGCCAGCAGAACCCCAGGGTTTAGCAATCAGCCCCAGCATTTT. Translated: CASRTPGFSNQPQHF. The chain is built from TRBV28 and TRBJ1-5; D is possibly TRBD1 (5 bases). From germline, CDR1 is MDHEN and CDR2 SYDVKM. CDR3 length equals 15 residues. V lost 6 bases, J lost 0 bases, and 12 bases lay in between.

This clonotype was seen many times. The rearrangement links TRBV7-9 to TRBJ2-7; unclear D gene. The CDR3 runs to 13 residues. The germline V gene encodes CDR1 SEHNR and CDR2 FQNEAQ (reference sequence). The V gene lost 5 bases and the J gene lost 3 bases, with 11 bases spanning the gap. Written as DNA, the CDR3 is TGTGCCAGCAGCGCAACAGCGAGCTACGAGCAGTACTTC. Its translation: CASSATASYEQYF.

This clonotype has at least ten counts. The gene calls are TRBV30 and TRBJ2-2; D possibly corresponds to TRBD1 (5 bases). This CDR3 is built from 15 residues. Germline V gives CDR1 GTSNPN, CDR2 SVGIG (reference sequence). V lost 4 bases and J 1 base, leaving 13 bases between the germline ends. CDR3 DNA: TGTGCCTGGAAGACCGACAGTCTGAACACCGGGGAGCTGTTTTTT. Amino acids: CAWKTDSLNTGELFF.

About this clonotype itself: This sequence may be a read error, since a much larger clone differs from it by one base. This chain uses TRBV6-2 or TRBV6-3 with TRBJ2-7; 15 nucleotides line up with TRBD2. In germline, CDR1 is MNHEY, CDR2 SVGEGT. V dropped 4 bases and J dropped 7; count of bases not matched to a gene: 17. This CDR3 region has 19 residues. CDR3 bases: TGTGCCAGCAGTTCATGGACTAGCGGGAGGGGTAGCTCCTACAATGAGCAGTACTTC. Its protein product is CASSSWTSGRGSSYNEQYF.